Below, one T cell receptor (beta chain) is given with its context. Germline CDR1 reads SGHRS; CDR2 reads YFSETQ. The V end was cut by 0 bases, the J end by 0 bases, with 10 bases between. This CDR3 has 15 residues. The data originate from a study of blood T cell repertoires in COVID-19. Looking at the study overall: PBMCs, B-cell-depleted T cells, or T cells were the source of the cDNA or gDNA that made up the material.

Data came from immunoSEQ multiplex PCR; TCRdb stores just in-frame clones and leaves some out. The sample lists just over 350,000 clones, 75% to 90% occurring once. The clonotype was recovered from an older woman with COVID-19, enrolled during active disease. This chain joins TRBV5-1 and TRBJ2-7; no reliable D call. Sequencing used peripheral blood. CDR3 nucleotides: TGCGCCAGCAGCTTGGGACTTTCTAGCTCCTACGAGCAGTACTTC. Translating gives CASSLGLSSSYEQYF.